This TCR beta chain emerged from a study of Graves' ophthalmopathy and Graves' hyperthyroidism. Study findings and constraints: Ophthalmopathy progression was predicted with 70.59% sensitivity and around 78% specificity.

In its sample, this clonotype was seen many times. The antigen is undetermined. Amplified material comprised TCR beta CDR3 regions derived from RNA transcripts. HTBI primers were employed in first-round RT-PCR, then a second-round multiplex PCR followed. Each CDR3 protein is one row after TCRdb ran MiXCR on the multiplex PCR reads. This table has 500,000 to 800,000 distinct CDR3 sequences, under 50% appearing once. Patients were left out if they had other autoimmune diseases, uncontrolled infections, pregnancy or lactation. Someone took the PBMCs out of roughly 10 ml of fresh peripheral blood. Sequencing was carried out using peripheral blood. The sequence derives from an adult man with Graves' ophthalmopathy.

CDR3 protein: CASSEKWGTEAFF. CDR3 nucleotides: TGTGCCAGCAGTGAAAAATGGGGGACTGAAGCTTTCTTT. The J gene is TRBJ1-1, the V gene TRBV6-1; D perhaps matches TRBD1 (5 bases). The ends were cut back, 2 bases at V and 5 bases at J, with 9 bases in the middle. The CDR3 is made up of 13 amino acids. Germline V gene lookup returns CDR1 MNHNS and CDR2 SASEGT.